This entry is about one TCR beta chain. The data derive from a study of memory CD4+ T cells and cytomegalovirus serostatus. The sort gate was single viable CD3+CD4+CD8-CD45RO+ cells for memory CD4+ T cells. Assay used: immunoSEQ multiplex PCR; TCRdb lists only in-frame clones, some missing. This table holds 30,000 to 40,000 clones, about 76% found once. The CDR3 totals 14 residues. Germline V gives CDR1 LNHDA, CDR2 SQIVND (reference sequence). Trimming at V came to 4 bases and at J to 4 bases, leaving 3 bases not matched to a gene. This clonotype originated in an adult in good health and CMV-seronegative. Some clones in this sample may be carry-over from other donors' samples. Sequences were obtained from memory CD4+ T cells from blood. This chain uses TRBV19 with TRBJ2-5, with TRBD2 identical over 10 bases. DNA of the CDR3: TGTGCCAGTAGTACTAGCGGGGGCCCAGAGACCCAGTACTTC. This gives the protein CASSTSGGPETQYF.